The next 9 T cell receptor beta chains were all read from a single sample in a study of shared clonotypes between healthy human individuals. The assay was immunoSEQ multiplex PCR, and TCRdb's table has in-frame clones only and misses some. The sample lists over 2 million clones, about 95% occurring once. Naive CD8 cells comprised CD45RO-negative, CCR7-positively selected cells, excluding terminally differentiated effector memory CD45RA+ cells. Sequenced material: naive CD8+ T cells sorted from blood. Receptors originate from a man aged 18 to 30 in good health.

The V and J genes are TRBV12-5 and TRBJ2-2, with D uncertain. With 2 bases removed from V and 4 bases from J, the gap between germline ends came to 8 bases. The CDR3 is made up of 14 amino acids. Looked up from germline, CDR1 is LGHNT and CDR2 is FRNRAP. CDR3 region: CASGLPRGTGELFF. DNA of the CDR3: TGTGCTAGTGGTTTGCCGCGTGGCACCGGGGAGCTGTTTTTT. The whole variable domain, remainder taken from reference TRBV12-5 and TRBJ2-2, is DARVTQTPRHKVTEMGQEVTMRCQPILGHNTVFWYRQTMMQGLELLAYFRNRAPLDDSGMPKDRFSAEMPDATLATLKIQPSEPRDSAVYFCASGLPRGTGELFFGEGSRLTVL.

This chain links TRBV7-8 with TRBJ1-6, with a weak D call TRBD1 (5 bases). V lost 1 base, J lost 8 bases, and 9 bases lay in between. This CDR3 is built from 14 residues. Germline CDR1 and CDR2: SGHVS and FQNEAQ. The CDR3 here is CASSLEGLDSPLHF. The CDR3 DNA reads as TGTGCCAGCAGCTTAGAGGGGCTGGATTCACCCCTCCACTTT.

CDR3 protein: CASSPGASNEKLFF. CDR3 in DNA: TGTGCCAGCAGCCCAGGGGCCTCCAATGAAAAACTGTTTTTT. The rearrangement links TRBV27 to TRBJ1-4, with D possibly matching TRBD1 (6 bases). Trimming pared 6 bases from V and 5 bases from J, leaving 13 bases between. The CDR3 consists of 14 residues. Germline V CDR1 and CDR2: MNHEY, SMNVEV (reference sequence). The entire variable domain, with the rest obtained from reference TRBV27 and TRBJ1-4, is as follows: EAQVTQNPRYLITVTGKKLTVTCSQNMNHEYMSWYRQDPGLGLRQIYYSMNVEVTDKGDVPEGYKVSRKEKRNFPLILESPSPNQTSLYFCASSPGASNEKLFFGSGTQLSVL.

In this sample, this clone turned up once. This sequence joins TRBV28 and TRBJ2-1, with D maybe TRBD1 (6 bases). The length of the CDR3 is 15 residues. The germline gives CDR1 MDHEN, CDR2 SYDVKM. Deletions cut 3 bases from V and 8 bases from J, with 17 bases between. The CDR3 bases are TGTGCCAGCAGTTTTAGGGACAAGATGATGTATGAGCAGTTCTTC. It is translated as CASSFRDKMMYEQFF.

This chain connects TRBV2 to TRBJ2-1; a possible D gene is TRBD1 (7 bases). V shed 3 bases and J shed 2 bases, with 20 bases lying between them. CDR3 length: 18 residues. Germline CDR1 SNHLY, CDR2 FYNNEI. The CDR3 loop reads CASSERGLGTAAYNEQFF. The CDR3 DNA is TGTGCCAGCAGTGAGAGGGGGCTGGGGACTGCCGCCTACAATGAGCAGTTCTTC.

CDR3 bases: TGCGCCAGCAGCGGACTAGCGGGAGACTACCCCACCGGGGAGCTGTTTTTT. This gives the protein CASSGLAGDYPTGELFF. The chain recombines TRBV5-1 with TRBJ2-2; 13 bases line up with TRBD2. The CDR3 consists of 17 residues. J was trimmed by 4 bases and V by 4 bases; bases with no gene match: 7. Germline CDR1 and CDR2: SGHRS and YFSETQ.

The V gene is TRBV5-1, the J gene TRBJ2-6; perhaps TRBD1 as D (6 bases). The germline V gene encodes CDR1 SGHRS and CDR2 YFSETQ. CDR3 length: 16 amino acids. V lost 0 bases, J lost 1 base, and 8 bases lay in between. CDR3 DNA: TGCGCCAGCAGCTTGGTCCAGGGGTCTGGGGCCAACGTCCTGACTTTC. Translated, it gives CASSLVQGSGANVLTF.

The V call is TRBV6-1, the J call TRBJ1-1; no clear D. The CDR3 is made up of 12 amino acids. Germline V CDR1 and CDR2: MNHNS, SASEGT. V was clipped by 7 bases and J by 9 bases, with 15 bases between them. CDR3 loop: CASIDGGRKAFF. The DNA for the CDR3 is TGTGCCAGCATTGATGGAGGTCGCAAAGCTTTCTTT.

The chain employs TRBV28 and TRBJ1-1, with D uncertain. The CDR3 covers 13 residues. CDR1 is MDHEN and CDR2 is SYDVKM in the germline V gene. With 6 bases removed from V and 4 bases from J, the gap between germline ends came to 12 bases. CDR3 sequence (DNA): TGTGCCAGCAGCTTAGAGTTTAGCACTGAAGCTTTCTTT. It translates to CASSLEFSTEAFF.